A single sample is the source of the 14 T cell receptor beta chains below, sequenced in a study of T cell responses to AZD1222 COVID-19 vaccine. Sequencing used immunoSEQ multiplex PCR; TCRdb keeps in-frame clones, though not all of them. Of fewer than 120,000 clones listed, roughly 90% are singletons. The sample consisted of peripheral blood, taken on day 0 of AZD1222 vaccination. Receptors were obtained from an adult in good health.

CDR3 amino acids: CASSLGRSGRARETQYF. The CDR3 nucleotides are TGTGCCAGCAGCTTGGGCCGTAGCGGGAGGGCTCGAGAGACCCAGTACTTC. V and J are TRBV5-8 and TRBJ2-5; 11 bases map to TRBD2. Looked up from germline, CDR1 is SGHTS and CDR2 is YDEGEE. The CDR3 sequence is 17 residues long. Trimming took 0 bases from V and 4 from J; bases not matched to a gene: 8. Supplemented by reference TRBV5-8 and TRBJ2-5, the full variable domain reads EAGVTQSPTHLIKTRGQQATLRCSPISGHTSVYWYQQALGLGLQFLLWYDEGEERNRGNFPPRFSGRQFPNYSSELNVNALELEDSALYLCASSLGRSGRARETQYFGPGTRLLVL.

CDR3 loop: CASSRGTGTAMGLDNYGYTF. In DNA, the CDR3 is TGTGCCAGCAGCAGGGGAACCGGGACAGCTATGGGGTTGGATAACTATGGCTACACCTTC. This chain joins TRBV7-9 and TRBJ1-2, with TRBD1 identical over 7 bases. The germline CDR1 and CDR2 sequences are SEHNR and FQNEAQ (reference sequence). This CDR3 contains 20 residues. V gave up 5 bases and J gave up 1 base; unmatched junction bases: 22. The whole variable domain, filled in from reference TRBV7-9 and TRBJ1-2, reads DTGVSQNPRHKITKRGQNVTFRCDPISEHNRLYWYRQTLGQGPEFLTYFQNEAQLEKSRLLSDRFSAERPKGSFSTLEIQRTEQGDSAMYLCASSRGTGTAMGLDNYGYTFGSGTRLTVV.

This chain uses TRBV5-1 with TRBJ1-1; possibly TRBD1 for D (5 bases). Germline loops: CDR1 SGHRS, CDR2 YFSETQ. The CDR3 is 14 amino acids. The ends were cut back, 0 bases at V and 3 bases at J, with 9 bases in the middle. The CDR3 protein is CASSLAGGDTEAFF. Written as DNA, the CDR3 is TGCGCCAGCAGCTTGGCCGGAGGGGACACTGAAGCTTTCTTT.

On this clone: Its ends do not fully match the called genes, so a read error is possible. The chain employs TRBV2 and TRBJ1-1; D gene uncertain. The CDR3 spans 13 residues. CDR1 and CDR2 (germline): SNHLY, FYNNEI. CDR3 loop: CASSQARNTEAFF. CDR3 sequence (DNA): TGTGCCAGCAGTCAAGCTCGGAACACTGAAGCTTTCTTT.

Details on this clone: At one boundary the junction diverges from the germline segment, which might be a read error. The V call is TRBV19, the J call TRBJ2-2; the D call may be TRBD1 or TRBD2 (6 bases each). The CDR3 has 15 amino acids. CDR1 LNHDA and CDR2 SQIVND come from the germline V gene (reference sequence). The CDR3 reads CAGSSRGPNTGELFF. CDR3 DNA: TGTGCCGGTAGTAGTCGGGGGCCCAACACCGGGGAGCTGTTTTTT. Supplemented by reference TRBV19 and TRBJ2-2, the full variable domain reads DGGITQSPKYLFRKEGQNVTLSCEQNLNHDAMYWYRQDPGQGLRLIYYSQIVNDFQKGDIAEGYSVSREKKESFPLTVTSAQKNPTAFYLCAGSSRGPNTGELFFGEGSRLTVL.

The chain employs TRBV27 and TRBJ2-7; 8 nucleotides match TRBD1. Germline loops: CDR1 MNHEY, CDR2 SMNVEV (reference sequence). The V and J ends lost 5 bases and 3 bases, in that order; junction bases with no gene match: 3. The CDR3 has 13 residues. The CDR3 sequence: CASSDRGGYEQYF. CDR3 DNA sequence: TGTGCCAGCAGTGACAGGGGTGGCTACGAGCAGTACTTC.

The J gene is TRBJ1-1, the V gene TRBV19; tentatively, D is TRBD1 (5 bases). V dropped 5 bases and J dropped 0 bases, with 16 bases sitting between them. The CDR3 has 16 residues. Germline values: CDR1 LNHDA, CDR2 SQIVND (reference sequence). The CDR3 DNA reads as TGTGCCAGTAGTCGGGACGGGTGGGGAATGAACACTGAAGCTTTCTTT. Protein: CASSRDGWGMNTEAFF.

This chain joins TRBV6-5 and TRBJ2-2; 8 bases agree with TRBD2. The CDR3 covers 16 residues. The trim removed 4 bases at V and 4 bases at J, leaving 8 bases unmatched. The V gene's germline CDR1 is MNHEY and CDR2 SVGAGI. The CDR3 DNA reads TGTGCCAGCAGTTGGATAGCGGGGCAACTCACCGGGGAGCTGTTTTTT. Residues: CASSWIAGQLTGELFF.

The chain has TRBV6-1 and TRBJ2-7; D gene uncertain. This CDR3 is built from 11 residues. CDR1 and CDR2 (germline): MNHNS, SASEGT. The V end was cut by 3 bases, the J end by 6 bases, with 6 bases between. The CDR3 nucleotides are TGTGCCAGCAGTGAGGGGTTCGAGCAGTACTTC. Translating it yields CASSEGFEQYF.

V gene TRBV18 combines with J gene TRBJ1-1, with TRBD1 matching over 8 bases. The J segment lost 0 bases and the V segment lost 3 bases, leaving 6 bases of the junction unmatched. Germline CDR1 is KGHSH and CDR2 is LQKENI. This CDR3 is 16 amino acids long. The DNA of the CDR3 is TGTGCCAGCTCACCCATTCAGGGGGCCATGAACACTGAAGCTTTCTTT. It specifies CASSPIQGAMNTEAFF. Full variable domain (outside the CDR3, taken from reference TRBV18 and TRBJ1-1): NAGVMQNPRHLVRRRGQEARLRCSPMKGHSHVYWYRQLPEEGLKFMVYLQKENIIDESGMPKERFSAEFPKEGPSILRIQQVVRGDSAAYFCASSPIQGAMNTEAFFGQGTRLTVV.

This sequence joins TRBV27 and TRBJ2-2, with D perhaps assigned TRBD1 or TRBD2 (5 bases each). V was cut by 7 bases and J by 5 bases, with 17 bases left in between. CDR3 size: 15 residues. Germline-derived CDR1 and CDR2 are MNHEY and SMNVEV (reference sequence). CDR3 DNA sequence: TGTGCCAGCAAGGGACGGCGAATTACTACCGGGGAGCTGTTTTTT. Translated: CASKGRRITTGELFF.

This clone was seen a single time. The sample has other DNA sequences that encode this CDR3 too. The chain carries TRBV3-1 (or the pseudogene TRBV3-2) and TRBJ1-5; D remains ambiguous. Germline CDR1 and CDR2: LGHDT and YNNKEL (reference sequence). The V gene lost 1 base and the J gene lost 4 bases, with 5 bases spanning the gap. The CDR3 has 13 residues. In nucleotides, the CDR3 is TGTGCCAGCAGCCAAGTCGGTAATCAGCCCCAGCATTTT. It yields the protein CASSQVGNQPQHF.

This chain connects TRBV29-1 to TRBJ1-4; tentatively, D is TRBD1 (5 bases). The CDR3 covers 13 residues. V lost 4 bases to trimming and J lost 5 bases, with 11 bases between them. Germline V gene sequence: CDR1 SQVTM, CDR2 ANQGSEA. CDR3 in DNA: TGCAGCGTTGTCTACGGGGCAAATGAAAAACTGTTTTTT. Its translation: CSVVYGANEKLFF.

J is TRBJ1-3 and V is TRBV10-2; the D gene is possibly TRBD1 (5 bases). The V and J ends lost 5 bases and 0 bases respectively, with 11 bases between them. The CDR3 runs 15 residues. The germline V gene encodes CDR1 WSHSY and CDR2 SAAADI. The CDR3 loop reads CASSSGTVSGNTIYF. CDR3 bases: TGCGCCAGCAGTTCCGGGACGGTCTCTGGAAACACCATATATTTT.